A single sample gave rise to the 26 T cell receptor beta chains below, sequenced in a study of T-cell memory formation after mild COVID-19. MiXCR was run by TCRdb on the 5' RACE reads, yielding one entry per CDR3 protein. The table has about 100,000 distinct CDR3 sequences, 18% seen once. The sample comprised PBMCs or a T cell subset sorted from them (not recorded which). The receptors were gathered from a man between 18 and 35 years old who had mild COVID-19 (a few samples of this study predate the infection). Cell type and time point are not known.

This clonotype was seen only a few times. This rearrangement joins TRBV28 to TRBJ1-1; no clear D. V gave up 6 bases and J gave up 7 bases, with 18 bases separating them. The CDR3 length is 14 residues. Looked up from germline, CDR1 is MDHEN and CDR2 is SYDVKM. The chain's CDR3 is CASRQSPGHDEAFF. The CDR3 DNA sequence: TGTGCCAGCAGACAATCCCCAGGTCACGATGAAGCTTTCTTT.

This chain joins TRBV5-1 and TRBJ2-4; a possible D gene is TRBD1 (7 bases). Trimming took 4 bases from V and 10 from J, leaving 15 bases between them. This CDR3 is built from 13 residues. Germline V CDR1 and CDR2: SGHRS, YFSETQ. CDR3 in DNA: TGCGCCAGCAGCCCGGGGGACAGATTTATTCAGTACTTC. It yields the protein CASSPGDRFIQYF.

This clonotype was counted a few times. The chain recombines TRBV11-3 with TRBJ2-5, with TRBD1 matching 8 bases. CDR3 length equals 14 residues. V lost 5 bases and J lost 5; bases outside the gene matches: 7. Looked up from germline, CDR1 is SGHNT and CDR2 is YENEEA. This CDR3 reads CASSIGQGSETQYF. The CDR3 nucleotides read TGTGCCAGCAGCATAGGACAGGGTTCGGAGACCCAGTACTTC.

J is TRBJ1-1 and V is TRBV29-1; D is possibly TRBD1 (5 bases). Germline V CDR1 and CDR2: SQVTM, ANQGSEA. CDR3 length: 13 amino acids. V was shortened by 5 bases and J by 0 bases, with 10 bases between the two germline ends. The CDR3 DNA is TGCAGCGTTCGGGACCGTATGAACACTGAAGCTTTCTTT. It encodes CSVRDRMNTEAFF.

This chain joins TRBV5-1 and TRBJ2-3; 8 bases agree with TRBD2. V shed 4 bases, J shed 4 bases, and the junction held 8 bases outside the gene matches. This CDR3 contains 15 residues. From germline, CDR1 is SGHRS and CDR2 YFSETQ. DNA of the CDR3: TGCGCCAGCAGCCCCCTCTCGGGGGGGCCAGATACGCAGTATTTT. Translated: CASSPLSGGPDTQYF.

The V call is TRBV20-1, the J call TRBJ1-5; 7 bases match TRBD1. CDR1 is DFQATT and CDR2 is SNEGSKA in the germline V gene (reference sequence). Trimming cost V 5 bases and J 0 bases; bases outside gene matches: 7. This CDR3 is 15 amino acids long. CDR3 in DNA: TGCAGTGCTGGGCCGGGACAGAATAGCAATCAGCCCCAGCATTTT. It encodes CSAGPGQNSNQPQHF.

The CDR3 DNA is TGTGCCAGCAGACGGGACCCCAGGCAGCCCCAGCATTTT. It yields the protein CASRRDPRQPQHF. The gene calls are TRBV12-3 or TRBV12-4 and TRBJ1-5, with D possibly matching TRBD1 (5 bases). Trimming shortened V by 6 bases and J by 7 bases, and 13 bases separated the two germline ends. The CDR3 length is 13 residues.

This clonotype was detected only a few times. V usage is TRBV6-6 and J usage is TRBJ1-5; D unclear. The germline CDR1 and CDR2 sequences are MNHNY and SVGAGI (reference sequence). The CDR3 consists of 16 residues. V was trimmed by 0 bases and J by 4 bases, leaving 13 bases between them. The CDR3 loop is CASSYSKRVGNQPQHF. The CDR3 nucleotides read TGTGCCAGCAGTTACTCGAAGAGGGTCGGTAATCAGCCCCAGCATTTT.

There are a few counts of this clonotype. The chain carries TRBV11-2 and TRBJ2-4; possible D gene TRBD2, 5 bases. The germline V gene has CDR1 SGHAT and CDR2 FQNNGV. This CDR3 is 13 amino acids long. V lost 5 bases, J lost 6 bases, and 11 bases lay in between. CDR3 region: CASSPRVANIQYF. CDR3 nucleotide sequence: TGTGCCAGCAGCCCGCGGGTGGCAAACATTCAGTACTTC.

The gene calls are TRBV19 and TRBJ2-2, with 8 bases fitting TRBD1. Per the germline V gene, CDR1 is LNHDA and CDR2 is SQIVND (reference sequence). Trimming took 2 bases from V and 5 from J; bases not matched to a gene: 10. The CDR3 spans 17 residues. The CDR3 loop reads CASSISRLRGHTGELFF. The CDR3 DNA follows: TGTGCCAGTAGTATATCTCGCCTCAGGGGGCATACCGGGGAGCTGTTTTTT.

The sample holds a few counts of this clonotype. The rearrangement links TRBV6-5 to TRBJ2-5; D unresolved. Germline-derived CDR1 and CDR2 are MNHEY and SVGAGI. This CDR3 contains 14 residues. The V end lost 0 bases, the J end lost 2 bases, and 7 bases lay between the germline ends. In DNA form, the CDR3 reads TGTGCCAGCAGTTACTCGTCACCTCAAGAGACCCAGTACTTC. This gives the protein CASSYSSPQETQYF.

This chain connects TRBV11-2 to TRBJ2-3; TRBD2 aligns across 14 bases. CDR1 SGHAT and CDR2 FQNNGV come from the germline V gene. V lost 3 bases and J lost 4; bases outside the gene matches: 3. The CDR3 sequence is 16 residues long. The chain's CDR3 is CASSFGTSGGSDTQYF. The CDR3 DNA follows: TGTGCCAGCAGCTTCGGGACTAGCGGGGGTTCAGATACGCAGTATTTT.

This clonotype turned up a few times. CDR3 protein: CASSLVGGGLADTQYF. DNA of the CDR3: TGTGCCAGCAGCTTAGTTGGGGGGGGGCTGGCAGATACGCAGTATTTT. The chain combines TRBV7-8 with TRBJ2-3, with D maybe TRBD2 (7 bases). From germline, CDR1 is SGHVS and CDR2 FQNEAQ. The CDR3 is made up of 16 amino acids. Trimming removed 1 base from V and 4 bases from J, with 15 bases in between. The complete variable domain, with remaining parts taken from reference TRBV7-8 and TRBJ2-3, reads GAGVSQSPRYKVAKRGQDVALRCDPISGHVSLFWYQQALGQGPEFLTYFQNEAQLDKSGLPSDRFFAERPEGSVSTLKIQRTQQEDSAVYLCASSLVGGGLADTQYFGPGTRLTVL.

V usage is TRBV3-1 and J usage is TRBJ1-2; D is possibly TRBD1 (5 bases). The germline V gene encodes CDR1 LGHDT and CDR2 YNNKEL (reference sequence). CDR3 size: 12 residues. V was pared by 4 bases and J by 3 bases, with 6 bases between. The CDR3 is CASSRGDYGYTF. In DNA, the CDR3 is TGTGCCAGCAGCCGGGGGGACTATGGCTACACCTTC.

This clonotype occurred a few times. The V gene is TRBV7-8, the J gene TRBJ1-6; D may be TRBD1 (5 bases). The CDR3 runs to 15 residues. The germline CDR1 and CDR2 sequences are SGHVS and FQNEAQ. Trimming took off 2 bases at V and 10 bases at J, with 15 bases between the two ends. CDR3: CASSLNGAEGSPLHF. The CDR3 region has the DNA TGTGCCAGCAGCTTAAACGGGGCAGAAGGCTCACCCCTCCACTTT.

The V call is TRBV12-3 or TRBV12-4, the J call TRBJ1-5, with 9 bases fitting TRBD1. The CDR3 has 15 amino acids. J gave up 3 bases and V 6 bases, and 6 bases lay outside the gene matches. CDR3 sequence: CASSQRQGDNQPQHF. CDR3 nucleotide sequence: TGTGCCAGCAGCCAGAGACAGGGGGACAATCAGCCCCAGCATTTT.

This clonotype was seen a few times. The rearrangement links TRBV6-5 to TRBJ2-3; D possibly matches TRBD1 or TRBD2 (5 bases each). V gave up 2 bases and J gave up 2 bases, with 14 bases separating them. The germline CDR1 and CDR2 sequences are MNHEY and SVGAGI. This CDR3 has 16 amino acids. DNA of the CDR3: TGTGCCAGCAGTTACGGAGGACACCCTCTCACAGATACGCAGTATTTT. Protein sequence: CASSYGGHPLTDTQYF.

This clonotype was picked up a small number of times. This chain connects TRBV7-2 to TRBJ1-2; no firm D call. The CDR3 is 13 amino acids. The ends were cut back, 2 bases at V and 7 bases at J, with 11 bases in the middle. Germline values: CDR1 SGHTA, CDR2 FQGNSA. This chain's CDR3 is CASSLPPGFGYTF. Written as DNA, the CDR3 is TGTGCCAGCAGCTTACCGCCTGGGTTTGGCTACACCTTC.

This chain joins TRBV20-1 and TRBJ2-2, with D hard to call. V was shortened by 0 bases and J by 0 bases, with 14 bases between the two germline ends. CDR3 length: 17 amino acids. From germline, CDR1 is DFQATT and CDR2 SNEGSKA (reference sequence). CDR3 amino acids: CSARERPGTSNTGELFF. CDR3 DNA: TGCAGTGCTAGAGAGAGGCCAGGAACTTCGAACACCGGGGAGCTGTTTTTT.

The CDR3 DNA is TGTGCCAGCAGCCTGACACAGGGGGCGACGGCAGATACGCAGTATTTT. This encodes CASSLTQGATADTQYF. V gene TRBV12-3 or TRBV12-4 combines with J gene TRBJ2-3; TRBD1 aligns across 9 bases. Trimming took 6 bases from V and 4 from J; bases not matched to a gene: 11. CDR3 length: 16 residues.

This clonotype was seen many times. The V and J genes are TRBV7-2 and TRBJ2-2, with D possibly being TRBD2 (6 bases). Trimming removed 2 bases from V and 7 bases from J, with 17 bases in between. Germline CDR1 SGHTA, CDR2 FQGNSA. This CDR3 spans 16 amino acids. This CDR3 reads CASSLHRLVKGGELFF. As DNA, the CDR3 is TGTGCCAGCAGCTTACACCGACTAGTAAAGGGCGGGGAGCTGTTTTTT.

The V call is TRBV11-3, the J call TRBJ1-1, with 9 bases that match TRBD1. CDR1 is SGHNT, CDR2 YENEEA, per germline. The V segment lost 6 bases and the J segment 11 bases; nucleotides outside the gene matches: 10. The CDR3 spans 13 residues. The DNA for the CDR3 is TGTGCCAGCAGTCTGAATACAGGGGGCCAGGCTTTCTTT. It codes for CASSLNTGGQAFF.

This clonotype was recorded many times. The chain recombines TRBV12-3 or TRBV12-4 with TRBJ2-3, with no clear D. With 3 bases removed from V and 10 bases from J, the gap between germline ends came to 8 bases. This CDR3 comprises 11 residues. The CDR3 DNA reads TGTGCCAGCAGTTTGGCGAATGCGCAGTATTTT. Its protein is CASSLANAQYF.

There are a few counts of this clonotype. The chain uses TRBV6-5 and TRBJ2-3; 9 bases map to TRBD1. This CDR3 region has 14 residues. J was trimmed by 6 bases and V by 5 bases; bases with no gene match: 6. In germline, CDR1 is MNHEY, CDR2 SVGAGI. In nucleotides, the CDR3 is TGTGCCAGCAGTAAGGGGACAGGGCGGGATACGCAGTATTTT. It yields the protein CASSKGTGRDTQYF.

This clonotype was counted only a few times. This chain joins TRBV2 and TRBJ2-5; a possible D gene is TRBD1 (6 bases). Trimming cost V 6 bases and J 4 bases, with 15 bases left between them. This CDR3 contains 14 residues. CDR1 is SNHLY, CDR2 FYNNEI, per germline. CDR3 bases: TGTGCCAGCAGACTACAGGGTTCCGCAGAGACCCAGTACTTC. It yields the protein CASRLQGSAETQYF.

This chain links TRBV7-6 with TRBJ2-1; 11 bases line up with TRBD2. CDR1 SGHVS and CDR2 FNYEAQ come from the germline V gene. The CDR3 spans 17 residues. V lost 6 bases to trimming and J lost 4 bases; unmatched junction nucleotides: 11. The CDR3 nucleotides are TGTGCCAGCAGTCTAGAATGGGGACTAGCGGCATACAATGAGCAGTTCTTC. Amino acids: CASSLEWGLAAYNEQFF.